This TCR beta chain comes out of a study of beta chain features in type 1 diabetes. About the research overall: Across the samples, roughly 98,000,000 sorted cells were examined in total.

Of the isolated RNA, all was reverse transcribed, and so the sequenced material was expressed TCRB transcripts. TCRdb's table, derived via immunoSEQ multiplex PCR, lists solely in-frame clones and lacks some. The data show over 600,000 clones, under 15% seen once. Over 95% purity was reached by all sorted populations. Study observations and caveats: Moderately but significantly shorter TCRB CDR3s were found in Type 1 diabetes patients in all four CD4+ subsets.

This clone was seen more than once but under ten times. Antigen: not known. The clonotype originates from a man aged 25 to 40 with type 1 diabetes. The specimen sequenced was naive CD4+ T cells from blood.

CDR3 nucleotide sequence: TGTGCCAGCAGCTGGACTCAAAGAGGAACAGATACGCAGTATTTT. Protein: CASSWTQRGTDTQYF. This rearrangement joins TRBV7-6 to TRBJ2-3; D is perhaps TRBD2 (5 bases). The CDR3 runs to 15 residues. Germline CDR1 and CDR2: SGHVS and FNYEAQ. Trimming took 4 bases from V and 3 from J, leaving 14 bases between them.